These 20 T cell receptor beta chains were sequenced from one sample in a study of OX40 agonist ivuxolimab in advanced cancers. Library construction relied on the immunoSEQ multiplex PCR assay. TCRdb limited this immuneACCESS table to in-frame rearrangements with V and J called. A share of clones is missing; checked studies link under half to unresolved V genes, and the rest is unexplained. The table for this sample lists approximately 70,000 clones; 80% to 90% of them were counted only once. The ten largest clones take up around 0.92% of the sample. Source: CD4+ or CD8+ T cells sorted from blood, taken in a trial of the OX40 agonist ivuxolimab. These receptors all stem from an adult with an advanced solid tumor such as melanoma, head and neck, liver or kidney cancer.

This clone was seen only once. The rearrangement links TRBV28 to TRBJ2-3, with D possibly being TRBD2 (6 bases). Germline CDR1 MDHEN, CDR2 SYDVKM. The CDR3 totals 16 residues. Trimming shortened V by 2 bases and J by 2 bases, and 14 bases separated the two germline ends. CDR3 amino acids: CASSLPSRTITDTQYF. DNA of the CDR3: TGTGCCAGCAGTTTACCCTCAAGGACTATCACAGATACGCAGTATTTT.

The CDR3 is CASSPGQGRTEAFF. CDR3 sequence (DNA): TGTGCCAGCTCACCCGGACAGGGGAGGACTGAAGCTTTCTTT. The chain recombines TRBV18 with TRBJ1-1; 9 nucleotides line up with TRBD1. The CDR3 spans 14 residues. Per germline, CDR1 KGHSH and CDR2 LQKENI. The V gene end was trimmed by 3 bases and the J gene end by 5 bases; junction bases not matched to a gene: 4.

The V gene is TRBV7-8, the J gene TRBJ2-7; D may be TRBD2 (5 bases). Germline-derived CDR1 and CDR2 are SGHVS and FQNEAQ. V lost 1 base to trimming and J lost 2 bases, with 12 bases between them. The CDR3 has 15 residues. The CDR3 sequence is CASSLEGSATYEQYF. CDR3 DNA: TGTGCCAGCAGCTTAGAGGGTAGCGCAACCTACGAGCAGTACTTC. The entire variable domain, with the rest obtained from reference TRBV7-8 and TRBJ2-7, is as follows: GAGVSQSPRYKVAKRGQDVALRCDPISGHVSLFWYQQALGQGPEFLTYFQNEAQLDKSGLPSDRFFAERPEGSVSTLKIQRTQQEDSAVYLCASSLEGSATYEQYFGPGTRLTVT.

The chain carries TRBV5-1 and TRBJ2-3; tentative D call: TRBD2 (6 bases). The CDR3 totals 15 residues. Trimming shortened V by 0 bases and J by 4 bases, and 12 bases separated the two germline ends. CDR1 is SGHRS, CDR2 YFSETQ, per germline. The CDR3 nucleotides are TGCGCCAGCAGCTTGGGCGGGAAACAAGCAGATACGCAGTATTTT. Amino acids: CASSLGGKQADTQYF.

This rearrangement joins TRBV28 to TRBJ2-5; 8 nucleotides align to TRBD1. The DNA end is a closer match to TRBJ2-7, so the J assignment may be wrong. Per the germline V gene, CDR1 is MDHEN and CDR2 is SYDVKM. The CDR3 is made up of 14 amino acids. Here the CDR3 reads CASSSGQGISEQYF. In nucleotides, the CDR3 is TGTGCCAGCAGTTCTGGACAGGGTATTTCCGAGCAGTACTTC.

In nucleotides, the CDR3 is TGTGCCAGCAGCCAAGAGTTTGGAGAGACCCAGTACTTC. Translation gives CASSQEFGETQYF. V gene TRBV4-2 combines with J gene TRBJ2-5; D gene unclear. Germline CDR1 and CDR2: LGHNA and YNFKEQ. V was trimmed by 0 bases and J by 4 bases, leaving 6 bases between them. The CDR3 totals 13 residues.

The chain uses TRBV2 and TRBJ1-6, with a tentative D call TRBD1 (6 bases). V gave up 7 bases and J gave up 2 bases, with 12 bases separating them. Germline-derived CDR1 and CDR2 are SNHLY and FYNNEI. The CDR3 is made up of 15 amino acids. CDR3 DNA sequence: TGTGCCAGCACGCAGGGGTCACCCTATAATTCACCCCTCCACTTT. This translates into CASTQGSPYNSPLHF.

The rearrangement joins TRBV19 to TRBJ1-5, with D possibly matching TRBD1 (6 bases). CDR3 length: 14 amino acids. From germline, CDR1 is LNHDA and CDR2 SQIVND (reference sequence). Trimming shortened V by 2 bases and J by 1 base, and 6 bases separated the two germline ends. The CDR3 coding sequence is TGTGCCAGTAGTATACAGGGGAGCAATCAGCCCCAGCATTTT. Its protein product is CASSIQGSNQPQHF.

The V call is TRBV5-1, the J call TRBJ2-5, with TRBD1 identical over 8 bases. V was pared by 4 bases and J by 1 base, with 9 bases of the junction left unmatched. CDR3 length equals 16 residues. Germline lookup yields CDR1 SGHRS and CDR2 YFSETQ. CDR3 bases: TGCGCCAGCAGCCAGCGACCGGGACAGGCCCAAGAGACCCAGTACTTC. Translated: CASSQRPGQAQETQYF.

The chain recombines TRBV10-1 with TRBJ2-7; D call uncertain. The CDR3 runs to 13 residues. V lost 2 bases, J lost 4 bases, and 9 bases lay in between. Germline-derived CDR1 and CDR2 are WNHNN and SYGVQD (reference sequence). Here the CDR3 reads CASSEAVPYEQYF. The CDR3 DNA reads as TGCGCCAGCAGTGAGGCGGTCCCGTACGAGCAGTACTTC.

This chain links TRBV5-1 with TRBJ2-1; 11 positions match TRBD2. From germline, CDR1 is SGHRS and CDR2 YFSETQ. After removal of 4 bases from V and 4 bases from J, the junction contained 4 bases not matched to a gene. CDR3 length equals 15 residues. This CDR3 is CASSQTSGTYNEQFF. For the CDR3, the DNA is TGCGCCAGCAGCCAGACTAGCGGGACTTACAATGAGCAGTTCTTC.

CDR3 bases: TGTGCCAGCAGCTTAAGTGTCCCCGTGTTGGGCAATGAGCAGTTCTTC. As protein: CASSLSVPVLGNEQFF. This sequence joins TRBV7-8 and TRBJ2-1, with D uncertain. The CDR3 has 16 amino acids. V lost 2 bases to trimming and J lost 6 bases, with 17 bases between them. Germline V gene sequence: CDR1 SGHVS, CDR2 FQNEAQ.

The gene calls are TRBV11-2 and TRBJ2-5, with D tentatively TRBD1 or TRBD2 (5 bases each). The CDR3 has 16 residues. V was clipped by 1 base and J by 0 bases, with 12 bases between them. The germline V gene encodes CDR1 SGHAT and CDR2 FQNNGV. CDR3 residues: CASSLGDAAHQETQYF. The DNA of the CDR3 is TGTGCCAGCAGCTTAGGGGACGCAGCACACCAAGAGACCCAGTACTTC. The full variable domain, its missing parts supplied by reference TRBV11-2 and TRBJ2-5, is EAGVAQSPRYKIIEKRQSVAFWCNPISGHATLYWYQQILGQGPKLLIQFQNNGVVDDSQLPKDRFSAERLKGVDSTLKIQPAKLEDSAVYLCASSLGDAAHQETQYFGPGTRLLVL.

The chain joins TRBV9 to TRBJ2-3; tentatively, D is TRBD1 (6 bases). Per the germline V gene, CDR1 is SGDLS and CDR2 is YYNGEE. Trimming shortened V by 0 bases and J by 4 bases, and 15 bases separated the two germline ends. The CDR3 is 16 residues long. CDR3 in amino acids: CASSVGRQWGPDTQYF. CDR3 coding DNA: TGTGCCAGCAGCGTAGGTAGACAGTGGGGGCCAGATACGCAGTATTTT.

The V and J genes are TRBV29-1 and TRBJ2-5, with D hard to call. This CDR3 contains 11 residues. Per the germline V gene, CDR1 is SQVTM and CDR2 is ANQGSEA. Deletions cut 4 bases from V and 4 bases from J, with 7 bases between. CDR3: CSVVWGETQYF. The CDR3 coding sequence is TGCAGCGTTGTCTGGGGAGAGACCCAGTACTTC.

This clone was seen a single time. This chain links TRBV4-1 with TRBJ2-7; D is unclear. Germline lookup yields CDR1 MGHRA and CDR2 YSYEKL. CDR3 length equals 16 residues. The V end was cut by 1 base, the J end by 2 bases, with 15 bases between. CDR3 amino acids: CASSQVIIRTTYEQYF. DNA for the CDR3: TGCGCCAGCAGCCAAGTGATTATCCGAACAACCTACGAGCAGTACTTC.

This clone was seen more than once but under ten times. The rearrangement joins TRBV4-1 to TRBJ1-4; D gene ambiguous. The CDR3 length is 15 residues. From germline, CDR1 is MGHRA and CDR2 YSYEKL. V was trimmed by 2 bases and J by 0 bases, leaving 7 bases between them. The CDR3 reads CASSQFGATNEKLFF. Here the CDR3 DNA reads TGCGCCAGCAGCCAATTTGGGGCAACTAATGAAAAACTGTTTTTT.

The chain uses TRBV5-1 and TRBJ1-1; D remains unclear. Germline assignment: CDR1 SGHRS and CDR2 YFSETQ. CDR3 length: 15 amino acids. Trimming took 4 bases from V and 0 from J, leaving 13 bases between them. The CDR3 here is CASSPQEGVNTEAFF. The CDR3 DNA sequence: TGCGCCAGCAGCCCTCAAGAAGGTGTGAACACTGAAGCTTTCTTT.

This clone has a single count. This chain uses TRBV5-1 with TRBJ1-1, with D uncertain. Per germline, CDR1 SGHRS and CDR2 YFSETQ. The CDR3 has 18 amino acids. V was clipped by 0 bases and J by 1 base, with 19 bases between them. The CDR3 DNA reads TGCGCCAGCAGCTTGGGTTTTGGGTTGAAGGTTTCGAACACTGAAGCTTTCTTT. Translated: CASSLGFGLKVSNTEAFF.

The rearrangement links TRBV5-1 to TRBJ2-5, with 8 bases identical to TRBD2. Trimming took 4 bases from V and 5 from J; bases not matched to a gene: 13. This CDR3 is built from 16 residues. The germline V gene has CDR1 SGHRS and CDR2 YFSETQ. CDR3 coding DNA: TGCGCCAGCAGCACGGACGGCGTCGCTAGCGGGGAGACCCAGTACTTC. It is translated as CASSTDGVASGETQYF. The complete variable domain, with remaining parts taken from reference TRBV5-1 and TRBJ2-5, reads KAGVTQTPRYLIKTRGQQVTLSCSPISGHRSVSWYQQTPGQGLQFLFEYFSETQRNKGNFPGRFSGRQFSNSRSEMNVSTLELGDSALYLCASSTDGVASGETQYFGPGTRLLVL.